The sequence of this TCR beta chain was determined in a study of blood T cell repertoires in COVID-19. In the study overall: Acute and convalescent COVID-19 samples came from the United States, Italy and Spain. In each case, the material was cDNA or gDNA derived from T cells, B-cell-depleted T cells, or PBMCs.

V gave up 0 bases and J gave up 4 bases; unmatched junction bases: 7. The CDR3 runs to 16 residues. Looked up from germline, CDR1 is SGHRS and CDR2 is YFSETQ. Per the authors' pipeline: Estimates of nucleated cell counts were drawn from the amplification of reference gene primers. The assay was immunoSEQ multiplex PCR, and TCRdb's table has in-frame clones only and misses some. V and J calls and clone size come straight from that table; D and trimming were deduced from the DNA. The sample consists of under 200,000 clones, 85% of them appearing once. The rearrangement uses TRBV5-1 and TRBJ2-1; 7 nucleotides match TRBD2. The sequencing sample was made of peripheral blood. The receptor comes from a man aged 35-49 years with acute or convalescent COVID-19. CDR3 region: CASSLAIGGYYNEQFF. For the CDR3, the DNA is TGCGCCAGCAGCTTGGCCATCGGGGGGTATTACAATGAGCAGTTCTTC.